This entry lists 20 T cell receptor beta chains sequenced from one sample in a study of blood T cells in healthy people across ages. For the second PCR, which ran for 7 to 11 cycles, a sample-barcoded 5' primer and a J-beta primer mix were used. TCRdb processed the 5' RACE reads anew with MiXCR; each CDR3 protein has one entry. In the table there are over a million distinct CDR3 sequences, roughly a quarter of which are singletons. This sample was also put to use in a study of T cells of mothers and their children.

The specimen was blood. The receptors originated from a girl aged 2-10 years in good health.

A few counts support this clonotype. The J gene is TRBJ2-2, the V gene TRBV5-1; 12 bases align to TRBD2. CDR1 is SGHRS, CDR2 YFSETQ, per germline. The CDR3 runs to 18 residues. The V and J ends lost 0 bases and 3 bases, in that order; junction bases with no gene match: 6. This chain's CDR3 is CASSLALAGGPDTGELFF. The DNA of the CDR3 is TGCGCCAGCAGCTTGGCTCTAGCGGGAGGGCCGGACACCGGGGAGCTGTTTTTT.

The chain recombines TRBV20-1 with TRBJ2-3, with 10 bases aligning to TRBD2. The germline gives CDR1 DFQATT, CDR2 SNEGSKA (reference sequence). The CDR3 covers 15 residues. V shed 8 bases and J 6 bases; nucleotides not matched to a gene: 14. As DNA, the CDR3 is TGCAGTACTATAACAACTAGCGGGATCTCGGATACGCAGTATTTT. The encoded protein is CSTITTSGISDTQYF.

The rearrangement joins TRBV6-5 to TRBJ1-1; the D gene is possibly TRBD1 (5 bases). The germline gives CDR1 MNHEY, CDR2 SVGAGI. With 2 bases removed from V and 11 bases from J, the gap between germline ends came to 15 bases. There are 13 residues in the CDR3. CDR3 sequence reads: CASSYKGLSRAFF. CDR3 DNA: TGTGCCAGCAGTTACAAGGGGTTGAGTCGGGCTTTCTTT.

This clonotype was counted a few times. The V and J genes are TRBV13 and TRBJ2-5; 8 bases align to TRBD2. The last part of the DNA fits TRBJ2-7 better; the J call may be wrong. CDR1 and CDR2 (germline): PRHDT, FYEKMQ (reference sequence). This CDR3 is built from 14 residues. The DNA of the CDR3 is TGTGCCACACGACGGGCGGGAGGTTCCTACGAGCAGTACTTC. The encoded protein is CATRRAGGSYEQYF.

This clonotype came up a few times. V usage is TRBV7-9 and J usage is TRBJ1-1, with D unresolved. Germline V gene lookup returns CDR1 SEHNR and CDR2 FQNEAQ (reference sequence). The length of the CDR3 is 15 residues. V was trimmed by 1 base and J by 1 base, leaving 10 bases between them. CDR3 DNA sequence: TGTGCCAGCAGCTTAGTGGTGGCTACGAACACTGAAGCTTTCTTT. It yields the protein CASSLVVATNTEAFF.

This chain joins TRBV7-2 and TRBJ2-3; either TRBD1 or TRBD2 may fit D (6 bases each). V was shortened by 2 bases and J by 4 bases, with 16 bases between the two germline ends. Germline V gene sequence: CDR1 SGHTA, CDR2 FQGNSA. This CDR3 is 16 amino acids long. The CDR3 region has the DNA TGTGCCAGCAGCTTATTAGTGGGGGGCACACCAGATACGCAGTATTTT. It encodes CASSLLVGGTPDTQYF.

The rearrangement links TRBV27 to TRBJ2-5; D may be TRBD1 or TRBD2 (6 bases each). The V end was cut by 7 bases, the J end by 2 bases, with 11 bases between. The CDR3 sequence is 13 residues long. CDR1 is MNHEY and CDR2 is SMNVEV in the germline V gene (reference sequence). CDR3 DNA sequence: TGTGCCAGCAAGACGGGGGCGCAAGAGACCCAGTACTTC. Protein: CASKTGAQETQYF.

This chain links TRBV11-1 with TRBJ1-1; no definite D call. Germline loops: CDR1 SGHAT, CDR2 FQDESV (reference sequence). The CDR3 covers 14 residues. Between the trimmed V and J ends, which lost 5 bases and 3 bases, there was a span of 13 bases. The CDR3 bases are TGTGCCAGCAGCCCAGGCAGGTCTGACACTGAAGCTTTCTTT. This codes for CASSPGRSDTEAFF.

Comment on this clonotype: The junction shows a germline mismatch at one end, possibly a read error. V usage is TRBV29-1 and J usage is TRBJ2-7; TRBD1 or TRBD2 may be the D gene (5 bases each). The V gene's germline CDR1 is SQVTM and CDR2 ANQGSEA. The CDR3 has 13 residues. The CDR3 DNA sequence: TGCAGCGTTGTGGGGCTCCGCGACTACGAACAGTACTTC. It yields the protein CSVVGLRDYEQYF.

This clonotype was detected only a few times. CDR3 protein: CASSRINYEQYF. The CDR3 nucleotides read TGTGCCAGCAGCCGGATAAACTACGAGCAGTACTTC. The chain combines TRBV7-2 with TRBJ2-7, with D unresolved. This CDR3 is built from 12 residues. V was cut by 5 bases and J by 3 bases, with 8 bases left in between. Germline V gene sequence: CDR1 SGHTA, CDR2 FQGNSA.

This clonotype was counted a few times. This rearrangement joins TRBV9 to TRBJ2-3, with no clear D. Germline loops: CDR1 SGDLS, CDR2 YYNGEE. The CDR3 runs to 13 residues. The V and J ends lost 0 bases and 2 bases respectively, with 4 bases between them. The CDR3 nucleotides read TGTGCCAGCAGCGTAGACCACACAGATACGCAGTATTTT. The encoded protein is CASSVDHTDTQYF.

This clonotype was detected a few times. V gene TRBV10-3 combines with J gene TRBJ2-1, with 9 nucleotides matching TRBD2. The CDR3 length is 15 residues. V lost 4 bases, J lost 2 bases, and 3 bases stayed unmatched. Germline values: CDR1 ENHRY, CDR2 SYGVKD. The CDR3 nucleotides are TGTGCCATCAGTGCTAGCGGGGCAGCCTACAATGAGCAGTTCTTC. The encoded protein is CAISASGAAYNEQFF.

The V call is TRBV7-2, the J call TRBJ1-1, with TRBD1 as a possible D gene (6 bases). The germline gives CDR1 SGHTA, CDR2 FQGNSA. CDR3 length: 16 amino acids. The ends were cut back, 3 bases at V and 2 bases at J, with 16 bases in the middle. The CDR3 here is CASSFVGGVGNTEAFF. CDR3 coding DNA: TGTGCCAGCAGCTTTGTAGGGGGGGTCGGAAACACTGAAGCTTTCTTT.

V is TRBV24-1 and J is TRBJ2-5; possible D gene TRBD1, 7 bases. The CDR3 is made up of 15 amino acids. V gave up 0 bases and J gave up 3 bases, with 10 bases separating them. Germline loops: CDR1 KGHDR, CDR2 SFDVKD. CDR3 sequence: CATSDLFRGEETQYF. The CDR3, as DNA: TGTGCCACCAGTGATTTGTTCAGGGGGGAAGAGACCCAGTACTTC.

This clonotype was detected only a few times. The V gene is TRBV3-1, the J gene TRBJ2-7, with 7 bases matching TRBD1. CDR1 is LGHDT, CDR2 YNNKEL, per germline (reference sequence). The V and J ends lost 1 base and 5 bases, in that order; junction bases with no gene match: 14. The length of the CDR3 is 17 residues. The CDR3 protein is CASSQVDTGTVFHEQYF. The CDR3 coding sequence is TGTGCCAGCAGCCAAGTAGATACCGGGACAGTTTTCCACGAGCAGTACTTC.

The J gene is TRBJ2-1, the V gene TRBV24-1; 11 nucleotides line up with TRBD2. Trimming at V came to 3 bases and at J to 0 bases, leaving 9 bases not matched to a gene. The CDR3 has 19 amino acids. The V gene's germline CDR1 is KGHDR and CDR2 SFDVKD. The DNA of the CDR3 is TGTGCCACCAGTGATCCGACTAGCGGGATAACCAGCTCCTACAATGAGCAGTTCTTC. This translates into CATSDPTSGITSSYNEQFF.

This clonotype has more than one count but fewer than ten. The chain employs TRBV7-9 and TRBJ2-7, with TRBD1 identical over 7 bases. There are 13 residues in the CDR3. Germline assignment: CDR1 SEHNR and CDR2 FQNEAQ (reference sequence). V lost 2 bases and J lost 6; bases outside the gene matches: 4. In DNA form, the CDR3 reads TGTGCCAGCAGCTTACGAACAGGGGTCGAGCAGTACTTC. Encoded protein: CASSLRTGVEQYF.

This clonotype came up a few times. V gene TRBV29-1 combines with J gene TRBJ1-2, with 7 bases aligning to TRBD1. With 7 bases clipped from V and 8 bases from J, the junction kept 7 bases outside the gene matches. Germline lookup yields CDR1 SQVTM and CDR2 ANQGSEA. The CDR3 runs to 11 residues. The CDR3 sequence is CSAETGFGYTF. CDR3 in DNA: TGCAGCGCCGAGACAGGGTTCGGCTACACCTTC. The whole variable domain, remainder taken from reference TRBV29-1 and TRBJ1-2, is SAVISQKPSRDICQRGTSLTIQCQVDSQVTMMFWYRQQPGQSLTLIATANQGSEATYESGFVIDKFPISRPNLTFSTLTVSNMSPEDSSIYLCSAETGFGYTFGSGTRLTVV.

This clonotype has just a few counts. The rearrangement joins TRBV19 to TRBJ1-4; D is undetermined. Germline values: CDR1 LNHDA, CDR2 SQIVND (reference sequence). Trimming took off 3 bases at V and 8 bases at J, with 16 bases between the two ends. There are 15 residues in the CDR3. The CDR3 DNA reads TGTGCCAGTAGTATTGAAGCCACTAGAAAAGAAAAACTGTTTTTT. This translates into CASSIEATRKEKLFF.

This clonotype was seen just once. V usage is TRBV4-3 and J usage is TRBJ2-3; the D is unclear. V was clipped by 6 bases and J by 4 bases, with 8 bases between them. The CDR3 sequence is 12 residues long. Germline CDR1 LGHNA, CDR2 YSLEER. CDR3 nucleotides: TGCGCCAGCAGTAAGTGGGCAGATACGCAGTATTTT. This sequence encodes CASSKWADTQYF.